This T cell receptor (beta chain) was sequenced in a study of immune heterogeneity within non-small cell lung tumors. Study-wide context: A few squamous cell carcinomas, approximately 11 non-squamous carcinomas and 1 not otherwise specified made up the tumors.

About this clonotype: No antigen is known for it. Given a much more abundant clone one base away, this may be a read error.

In a multiplex PCR, 32 V and 13 J primers amplified TCR beta CDR3. TCRdb reprocessed the multiplex PCR reads via MiXCR and lists one record per CDR3 protein. The sample lists 12,000 or so distinct CDR3 sequences, roughly 26% seen once, with 13% in the top ten. Genomic DNA extracted from bulk tumor tissue served as template. A total of 450 to 700 ng was used per sample. Several spatially distant biopsies were obtained per primary tumor intraoperatively. Curative surgical treatment was performed in patients who had newly diagnosed, untreated non-small cell lung cancer. Study-level points and caveats: Although only moderate, the correlation of local T-cell clonality with local tumor mutational burden was significant (R around 0.37). Identical dominant CDR3 beta clonotypes recurred across a patient's tumor sites, together with site-unique high-frequency clones. The repertoire of each individual patient held high-frequency T-cell receptor beta clonotypes that were largely distinct from those of other patients.

The origin of this receptor is a man aged 50 to 60 with non-small cell lung cancer. Material for sequencing was lung tumor tissue.

In nucleotides, the CDR3 is TGTGCCAGCAGCGCGGGGGGGAACCCTGGCACAGATACGCAGTATTTT. This sequence encodes CASSAGGNPGTDTQYF. J is TRBJ2-3 and V is TRBV9, with 8 nucleotides matching TRBD2. Germline lookup yields CDR1 SGDLS and CDR2 YYNGEE. This CDR3 is built from 16 residues. The junction had 7 bases not matched to a gene; V was cut back by 3 bases and J by 1 base.